Following are 25 T cell receptor beta chains from one sample sequenced in a study of vaccination and CD4 T cells after COVID-19. Their cognate antigens are unknown. Cultured CD4+ T cells had their DNA profiled by the Oncomine TCR Beta short-read assay. TCRdb ran MiXCR on the PCR reads and lists one entry per CDR3 protein. This repertoire shows about 7,100 distinct CDR3 sequences, around 65% found once; its top ten account for 25% to 30%. Specified treatment: approximately nine-day PBMC culture with coronavirus spike peptide pools or control peptides (ViraFEST assay). The material sequenced was CD4+ T cells from blood, cultured in vitro. These receptors came from a human donor who had recovered from COVID-19.

The J gene is TRBJ1-4, the V gene TRBV7-2; TRBD1 might be the D (6 bases). CDR1 is SGHTA, CDR2 FQGNSA, per germline. With 1 base removed from V and 7 bases from J, the gap between germline ends came to 13 bases. The length of the CDR3 is 15 residues. The CDR3 sequence is CASSLDWGAGEKLFF. In DNA, the CDR3 is TGTGCCAGCAGCTTAGACTGGGGGGCGGGTGAAAAACTGTTTTTT.

This rearrangement joins TRBV2 to TRBJ1-5; possibly TRBD1 for D (6 bases). Looked up from germline, CDR1 is SNHLY and CDR2 is FYNNEI. The V end was cut by 3 bases, the J end by 7 bases, with 16 bases between. There are 15 residues in the CDR3. The CDR3 bases are TGTGCCAGCAGTGACGTGGGGGGCGCAGGACAGCCCCAGCATTTT. It encodes CASSDVGGAGQPQHF.

The chain employs TRBV28 and TRBJ1-5; 11 bases map to TRBD1. The CDR3 spans 17 residues. Germline V gene sequence: CDR1 MDHEN, CDR2 SYDVKM. Trimming took 5 bases from V and 2 from J; bases not matched to a gene: 8. The chain's CDR3 is CASSGDRGGFGNQPQHF. The CDR3, as DNA: TGTGCCAGCAGTGGGGACAGGGGGGGATTCGGCAATCAGCCCCAGCATTTT.

The chain uses TRBV7-9 and TRBJ1-2; D is unresolved. V was cut by 3 bases and J by 5 bases, with 13 bases left in between. This CDR3 has 14 residues. Germline V lookup: CDR1 SEHNR, CDR2 FQNEAQ (reference sequence). CDR3 coding DNA: TGTGCCAGCAGCTTTCAAACAGACGGGTATGGCTACACCTTC. It specifies CASSFQTDGYGYTF.

This chain connects TRBV20-1 to TRBJ1-1; 7 bases fit TRBD1. Germline V gene sequence: CDR1 DFQATT, CDR2 SNEGSKA (reference sequence). V lost 8 bases, J lost 1 base, and 4 bases stayed unmatched. The CDR3 length is 12 residues. In DNA form, the CDR3 reads TGCAGTACGGGGACAGCGAACACTGAAGCTTTCTTT. This gives the protein CSTGTANTEAFF.

The chain has TRBV20-1 and TRBJ2-7, with 7 positions matching TRBD2. Germline V gene data show CDR1 as DFQATT and CDR2 as SNEGSKA (reference sequence). The V gene end was trimmed by 3 bases and the J gene end by 3 bases; junction bases not matched to a gene: 5. The CDR3 covers 13 residues. CDR3 DNA sequence: TGCAGTGCTAGTTTAGGGGAGGGCTACGAGCAGTACTTC. This encodes CSASLGEGYEQYF.

The chain uses TRBV7-9 and TRBJ2-7; TRBD1 matches at 9 bases. The V and J ends lost 5 bases and 3 bases, in that order; junction bases with no gene match: 17. The CDR3 consists of 18 residues. From germline, CDR1 is SEHNR and CDR2 FQNEAQ (reference sequence). The CDR3 sequence is CASSPRGGTGHPLYEQYF. CDR3 bases: TGTGCCAGCAGCCCCAGGGGAGGGACAGGGCACCCTCTCTACGAGCAGTACTTC. The full variable domain, in which reference TRBV7-9 and TRBJ2-7 provide the parts outside the CDR3, is DTGVSQNPRHKITKRGQNVTFRCDPISEHNRLYWYRQTLGQGPEFLTYFQNEAQLEKSRLLSDRFSAERPKGSFSTLEIQRTEQGDSAMYLCASSPRGGTGHPLYEQYFGPGTRLTVT.

This chain joins TRBV20-1 and TRBJ2-7; D is unclear. Per the germline V gene, CDR1 is DFQATT and CDR2 is SNEGSKA (reference sequence). Trimming pared 2 bases from V and 7 bases from J, leaving 21 bases between. The CDR3 totals 15 residues. The CDR3 sequence is CSARSGSILSGEQYF. CDR3 DNA: TGCAGTGCTAGATCGGGTAGCATCCTTTCTGGGGAGCAGTACTTC.

In its sample, this clonotype was seen a few times. The genes are TRBV7-9 and TRBJ2-3; 10 nucleotides agree with TRBD2. Germline CDR1 and CDR2: SEHNR and FQNEAQ (reference sequence). The CDR3 is made up of 17 amino acids. With V trimmed by 5 bases and J by 6 bases, 14 bases remained unmatched. The CDR3 region has the DNA TGTGCCAGCAGCCCTGGCCATAGCGGGGGGCCGGGGGATACGCAGTATTTT. It specifies CASSPGHSGGPGDTQYF.

The V gene is TRBV6-1, the J gene TRBJ1-1; 12 bases align to TRBD1. After removal of 6 bases from V and 8 bases from J, the junction contained 10 bases not matched to a gene. Germline values: CDR1 MNHNS, CDR2 SASEGT. CDR3 length: 15 residues. The CDR3 sequence is CASSPGGQGAREAFF. The CDR3 bases are TGTGCCAGCAGCCCGGGGGGACAGGGGGCGCGAGAAGCTTTCTTT.

The CDR3: CAISEPEYEQYF. The CDR3 coding sequence is TGTGCCATCAGTGAGCCCGAATACGAGCAGTACTTC. The chain employs TRBV10-3 and TRBJ2-7; D gene ambiguous. There are 12 residues in the CDR3. Germline loops: CDR1 ENHRY, CDR2 SYGVKD. The V end lost 2 bases, the J end lost 4 bases, and 6 bases lay between the germline ends.

V and J are TRBV6-1 and TRBJ1-1; D gene uncertain. Germline loops: CDR1 MNHNS, CDR2 SASEGT. Trimming took 3 bases from V and 3 from J, leaving 8 bases between them. CDR3 size: 13 residues. DNA for the CDR3: TGTGCCAGCAGTGAGTATGGGGACACTGAAGCTTTCTTT. Protein sequence: CASSEYGDTEAFF.

This clonotype showed up just once. This rearrangement joins TRBV20-1 to TRBJ1-2; no reliable D call. This CDR3 contains 9 residues. Germline loops: CDR1 DFQATT, CDR2 SNEGSKA (reference sequence). CDR3 bases: TGCTGTCACCGGCGGGGCTACACCTTC. This sequence encodes CCHRRGYTF.

This clonotype was recorded a few times. The V and J genes are TRBV20-1 and TRBJ1-6; D is possibly TRBD1 (5 bases). CDR1 DFQATT and CDR2 SNEGSKA come from the germline V gene (reference sequence). The CDR3 is made up of 13 amino acids. V was pared by 6 bases and J by 8 bases, with 14 bases between. The CDR3 nucleotides are TGCAGTGCGACCGAGGGGCTTGATTCACCCCTCCACTTT. This encodes CSATEGLDSPLHF.

V and J are TRBV24-1 and TRBJ2-1; TRBD2 aligns across 11 bases. Germline trimming cut 5 bases from V and 6 bases from J; bases unmatched to any gene: 8. This CDR3 is 16 amino acids long. Germline CDR1 is KGHDR and CDR2 is SFDVKD. In DNA form, the CDR3 reads TGTGCCACCAGTGCGGCCGGGACTAGCGGAAGCAATGAGCAGTTCTTC. This sequence encodes CATSAAGTSGSNEQFF.

V usage is TRBV7-6 and J usage is TRBJ2-3, with TRBD2 matching over 11 bases. This CDR3 is 16 amino acids long. In germline, CDR1 is SGHVS, CDR2 FNYEAQ. V lost 2 bases and J lost 3; bases outside the gene matches: 4. The CDR3 DNA sequence: TGTGCCAGCAGCTTACCCTGGACTAGCGGGACAGATACGCAGTATTTT. Amino acids: CASSLPWTSGTDTQYF.

This rearrangement joins TRBV7-2 to TRBJ2-7, with D tentatively TRBD2 (5 bases). The V end was cut by 3 bases, the J end by 6 bases, with 12 bases between. From germline, CDR1 is SGHTA and CDR2 FQGNSA. This CDR3 has 13 amino acids. DNA of the CDR3: TGTGCCAGCAGCTTTTCGGCGGGTACCGAGCAGTACTTC. This gives the protein CASSFSAGTEQYF. Using reference TRBV7-2 and TRBJ2-7 for the parts outside the CDR3, the full variable domain is GAGVSQSPSNKVTEKGKDVELRCDPISGHTALYWYRQSLGQGLEFLIYFQGNSAPDKSGLPSDRFSAERTGGSVSTLTIQRTQQEDSAVYLCASSFSAGTEQYFGPGTRLTVT.

The chain links TRBV20-1 to TRBJ2-3; possible D gene TRBD2, 6 bases. Germline V gene lookup returns CDR1 DFQATT and CDR2 SNEGSKA (reference sequence). This CDR3 has 12 amino acids. V was clipped by 6 bases and J by 1 base, with 8 bases between them. Here the CDR3 reads CSAERGTDTQYF. For the CDR3, the DNA is TGCAGTGCCGAGCGGGGCACAGATACGCAGTATTTT.

The rearrangement uses TRBV29-1 and TRBJ1-3; D might be TRBD1 (6 bases). The ends were cut back, 2 bases at V and 4 bases at J, with 24 bases in the middle. Germline-derived CDR1 and CDR2 are SQVTM and ANQGSEA. This CDR3 has 18 amino acids. CDR3 in amino acids: CSVERQGRPRPLGNTIYF. The CDR3 DNA reads TGCAGCGTTGAAAGGCAGGGGAGACCTCGACCCTTGGGAAACACCATATATTTT.

This clonotype counts as large (0.1 to 1%). The V gene is TRBV24-1, the J gene TRBJ2-1; D is unresolved. Per the germline V gene, CDR1 is KGHDR and CDR2 is SFDVKD. The CDR3 is 14 amino acids. V shed 3 bases and J shed 9 bases, with 14 bases lying between them. The CDR3 protein is CATSDPASGGEQFF. DNA of the CDR3: TGTGCCACCAGTGATCCCGCATCGGGTGGTGAGCAGTTCTTC.

The J gene is TRBJ1-1, the V gene TRBV10-1, with 7 bases that match TRBD1. The germline V gene has CDR1 WNHNN and CDR2 SYGVQD (reference sequence). V lost 10 bases, J lost 4 bases, and 30 bases stayed unmatched. The CDR3 contains 20 residues. CDR3 DNA sequence: TGCGCCAATTCCACTTACCCACCCCTTGCTCGACAGGGCGGGAGCACTGAAGCTTTCTTT. Translated: CANSTYPPLARQGGSTEAFF.

As to this clonotype: One end of the junction does not line up with germline, which may come from a read error. The chain combines TRBV7-6 with TRBJ2-5; D is unresolved. Germline values: CDR1 SGHVS, CDR2 FNYEAQ. This CDR3 spans 15 amino acids. The CDR3 DNA reads as TGTGCTAGCAGCTTACTAATTGGTGCGGAAGAGACCCAGTACTTC. This encodes CASSLLIGAEETQYF.

The chain employs TRBV20-1 and TRBJ2-2; D may be TRBD1 (6 bases). CDR1 is DFQATT, CDR2 SNEGSKA, per germline (reference sequence). CDR3 size: 13 residues. The V and J ends lost 1 base and 7 bases respectively, with 10 bases between them. The CDR3 spells CSARAGGGGELFF. The CDR3 region has the DNA TGCAGTGCTAGAGCTGGGGGCGGCGGGGAGCTGTTTTTT.

This chain links TRBV11-1 with TRBJ1-1; D gene unclear. This CDR3 region has 13 residues. The germline gives CDR1 SGHAT, CDR2 FQDESV (reference sequence). V was clipped by 2 bases and J by 1 base, with 5 bases between them. In nucleotides, the CDR3 is TGTGCCAGCAGCTTAACACAGAACACTGAAGCTTTCTTT. It specifies CASSLTQNTEAFF.

This sequence joins TRBV28 and TRBJ2-3; possible D gene TRBD1, 6 bases. V lost 6 bases and J lost 3, with 10 bases in between. The CDR3 runs to 13 residues. Germline CDR1 and CDR2: MDHEN and SYDVKM. CDR3: CASRQTGTDTQYF. As DNA, the CDR3 is TGTGCCAGCAGACAGACAGGTACAGATACGCAGTATTTT.